This is a list of T cell receptor beta chains from one sample in a study of T cell responses to AZD1222 COVID-19 vaccine. The repertoire was sequenced with immunoSEQ multiplex PCR; TCRdb's copy has only in-frame clones and lacks some. The sample yields approximately 160,000 clones, about 91% seen once. Sequencing used peripheral blood, obtained on day 0 of AZD1222 vaccination. The receptor source for this set is an adult in good health. Both conserved end residues are part of each CDR3. The D gene is left open where the match is weak. Not every row has a clone size; where given, it reads once, few, many or a size class.

TRBV28	NA	TRBJ1-1	NA	TGTGCCAGCAGTCCGCCCGACACGAACACTGAAGCTTTCTTT	CASSPPDTNTEAFF
TRBV18	NA	TRBJ2-7	TRBD2	TGTGCCAGCTCACCACTCTCGGCTAGCGGGAGTGTCAGGTCGTCCGAGCAGTACTTC	CASSPLSASGSVRSSEQYF
TRBV30	NA	TRBJ1-3	TRBD1	TGTGCCTGGTGGGGTCAGGGGGCGACTGGAAACACCATATATTTT	CAWWGQGATGNTIYF
TRBV7-8	NA	TRBJ2-4	TRBD2	TGTGCCAGCAGCCTAGGACTAGCGGGAGGGCAGTTCAAAAACATTCAGTACTTC	CASSLGLAGGQFKNIQYF
TRBV4-1	few	TRBJ2-1	NA	TGCGCCAGCAGCCAAGATTTAAGCGGCTCCTACGGTGAGCAGTTCTTC	CASSQDLSGSYGEQFF
TRBV6-5	NA	TRBJ1-4	TRBD1	TGTGCCAGCAGTCCGGGACAGGGCGGTGAAAAACTGTTTTTT	CASSPGQGGEKLFF
TRBV11-3	NA	TRBJ2-2	NA	TGTGCCAGCAGCTCGGGACCCGCGGCCGGGGAGCTGTTTTTT	CASSSGPAAGELFF
TRBV3-1/TRBV3-2	NA	TRBJ2-7	NA	TGTGCCAGCAGCTCACGACCGTACGAGCAGTACTTC	CASSSRPYEQYF
TRBV27	NA	TRBJ1-2	TRBD1	TGTGCCAGCACGGAGACAGGGGCTAGCCTTAACTATGGCTACACCTTC	CASTETGASLNYGYTF
TRBV27	NA	TRBJ1-5	NA	TGTGCCAGCAGTCTGCGGGTCGGGCAGCCCCAGCATTTT	CASSLRVGQPQHF
TRBV28	few	TRBJ1-5	TRBD1	TGTGCCAGCAGTCCCCCCTGGGGACAGGGGGCCCAGCCCCAGCATTTT	CASSPPWGQGAQPQHF
TRBV6-2/TRBV6-3	NA	TRBJ2-1	NA	TGTGCCAGCAGTCTGAACCTACTCTCCTACAATGAGCAGTTCTTC	CASSLNLLSYNEQFF
TRBV11-3	NA	TRBJ2-5	NA	TGTGCCAGCAGCCGGGCGGGGGAGACCCAGTACTTC	CASSRAGETQYF
TRBV24-1	NA	TRBJ2-3	NA	TGTGCCACCAGTGGGCTAGGCCTAGGTACAGATACGCAGTATTTT	CATSGLGLGTDTQYF
TRBV29-1	NA	TRBJ2-7	NA	TGCAGCGTTGTGGGGATCTCCTACGAGCAGTACTTC	CSVVGISYEQYF
TRBV5-1	NA	TRBJ2-7	TRBD2	TGCGCCAGCAGCTTGGGACTACCTAGCGGAGCCTACGAGCAGTACTTC	CASSLGLPSGAYEQYF
TRBV4-2	NA	TRBJ2-3	TRBD1	TGTGCCAGCAGCCATGCGACAGGGGATACGCAGTATTTT	CASSHATGDTQYF
TRBV21-1	NA	TRBJ2-1	NA	TGTGCCAGCAGCAAAGAGGAGTCGATGTGGAATGAGCAGTTCTTC	CASSKEESMWNEQFF
TRBV2	NA	TRBJ1-6	NA	TGTGCCAGCAGTCCCTCTGCAGGGCGTTCACCCCTCCACTTT	CASSPSAGRSPLHF
TRBV5-1	NA	TRBJ2-7	NA	TGCGCCAGCAGCCCGGACGGCTACGAGCATTACTTC	CASSPDGYEHYF
TRBV3-1/TRBV3-2	NA	TRBJ1-2	NA	TGTGCCAGCAGCCGTTCCTATGGCTACACCTTC	CASSRSYGYTF
TRBV6-1	NA	TRBJ2-1	TRBD2	TGTGCCAGCAGTGAAGCAGGGACTAGCGGCAATGAGCAGTTCTTC	CASSEAGTSGNEQFF
TRBV6-1	NA	TRBJ1-5	NA	TGTGCCAGCAGTGAAAGAAGGGCTTTAAATCAGCCCCAGCATTTT	CASSERRALNQPQHF
TRBV28	NA	TRBJ2-7	TRBD1	TGTGCCAGCAGCAACCTTGACAGGGCAATCCACGAGCAGTACTTC	CASSNLDRAIHEQYF
TRBV3-1/TRBV3-2	NA	TRBJ1-2	NA	TGTGCCAGCAGCCACGGGGGCGACTATGGCTACACCTTC	CASSHGGDYGYTF
TRBV30	NA	TRBJ1-4	TRBD1	TGTGCCTTGAAGAGACAGGGTAGTGAAAAACTGTTTTTT	CALKRQGSEKLFF
TRBV3-1/TRBV3-2	NA	TRBJ2-7	NA	TGTGCCAGCAGCCATGGAGACCTCTCCTACGAGCAGTACTTC	CASSHGDLSYEQYF
TRBV28	NA	TRBJ1-1	NA	TGTGCCAGCAGTTCTTGGGTATCGGCAGCTTTCTTT	CASSSWVSAAFF
TRBV5-5	NA	TRBJ1-1	NA	TGTGCCAGCAGCCTCCCAAACGAGAAGGCTGAAGCTTTCTTT	CASSLPNEKAEAFF
TRBV30	NA	TRBJ1-3	NA	TGTGCCTGGACATCCGCAGGGGTACGTGGAAACACCATATATTTT	CAWTSAGVRGNTIYF
TRBV2	NA	TRBJ1-2	NA	TGTGCCAGCAGTGAAGCTCGAACCGCTTATGGCTACACCTTC	CASSEARTAYGYTF
TRBV18	NA	TRBJ2-7	TRBD2	TGTGCCAGCTCACCAGTGAGCGGGAGGGCCGGCTACGAGCAGTACTTC	CASSPVSGRAGYEQYF
TRBV19	NA	TRBJ1-2	NA	TGTGCCAGTAACCTGCCCTTGAAGGGCGATGGCTACACCTTC	CASNLPLKGDGYTF
TRBV20-1	NA	TRBJ2-3	NA	TGCAGTGCTAGAGAGGCCGGTACGCAGTATTTT	CSAREAGTQYF
TRBV11-2	few	TRBJ2-7	TRBD1	TGTGCCAGCAGCTTCAGTCGACAGGGTACCTACGAGCAGTACTTC	CASSFSRQGTYEQYF
TRBV2	NA	TRBJ2-7	NA	TGTGCCAGCCGAAGATCGGCTACCTACGAGCAGTACTTC	CASRRSATYEQYF
TRBV20-1	NA	TRBJ2-4	NA	TGCAGTGCTAGTCCCATCGGGGGAAAAAACATTCAGTACTTC	CSASPIGGKNIQYF
TRBV11-3	NA	TRBJ2-7	NA	TGTGCCAGCAGCTTAGTGCCAGGGGGGACCTACGAGCAGTACTTC	CASSLVPGGTYEQYF
TRBV5-6	NA	TRBJ2-7	NA	TGTGCCAGCAGCTTCCCCTGGACTTTCGCCGAGCAGTACTTC	CASSFPWTFAEQYF
TRBV6-5	NA	TRBJ2-3	NA	TGTGCCAGCAGTTACGCTAGCGGCACAGATACGCAGTATTTT	CASSYASGTDTQYF
TRBV30	NA	TRBJ2-7	NA	TGTGCCTGGAGTGCCGTATACGAGCAGTACTTC	CAWSAVYEQYF
TRBV2	NA	TRBJ2-1	NA	TGTGCCAGCAGTGATGTTTCCGGGGTAGTTGAGCAGTTCTTC	CASSDVSGVVEQFF
TRBV28	NA	TRBJ1-5	NA	TGTGCCAGCAGTTTATGGGGCCAGGGAGGGAATCAGCCCCAGCATTTT	CASSLWGQGGNQPQHF
TRBV12-5	NA	TRBJ2-5	NA	TGTGCTAGTGGTTTCGGCGAGCCGGAGACCCAGTACTTC	CASGFGEPETQYF
TRBV7-3	NA	TRBJ2-3	TRBD2	TGTGCCAGCAGCTCGGGACTAGCGGGAGATACGCAGTATTTT	CASSSGLAGDTQYF
TRBV5-1	NA	TRBJ1-1	TRBD1	TGCGCCAGCAAGGGCCAGGGGACAGAAAACACTGAAGCTTTCTTT	CASKGQGTENTEAFF
TRBV10-2	NA	TRBJ1-6	NA	TGCGCCAGCAACCCGGGACTTATCGGTTCACCCCTCCACTTT	CASNPGLIGSPLHF
TRBV12-3/TRBV12-4	NA	TRBJ1-5	NA	TGTGCCAGCAGTCGCGGGGATCAGCCCCAGCATTTT	CASSRGDQPQHF
TRBV6-6	NA	TRBJ2-7	NA	TGTGCCAGCAGTTTACCAGCGGGCCCAGGTCGTGAGCAGTACTTC	CASSLPAGPGREQYF
TRBV14	NA	TRBJ2-1	TRBD1	TGTGCCAGCAGCACTCGGACAGGGATATACAATGAGCAGTTCTTC	CASSTRTGIYNEQFF
TRBV2	few	TRBJ2-7	TRBD2	TGTGCCAGCAGCCCGGGACTAGCGGTCTACGAGCAGTACTTC	CASSPGLAVYEQYF
TRBV16	NA	TRBJ1-2	NA	TGTGCCAGCAGCTTTGGTGACTACCTCTATGGCTACACCTTC	CASSFGDYLYGYTF
TRBV2	NA	TRBJ2-7	TRBD2	TGTGCCAGCAGGGAGCCGGGACTAGCGGGTTCCTACGAGCAGTACTTC	CASREPGLAGSYEQYF
TRBV28	NA	TRBJ2-5	NA	TGTGCCAGCAGTCCCCCCCCGGGACCGCAAGAGACCCAGTACTTC	CASSPPPGPQETQYF
TRBV9	NA	TRBJ1-6	NA	TGTGCCAGCAGCGGGGACAATTCACCCCTCCACTTT	CASSGDNSPLHF
TRBV5-1	NA	TRBJ2-3	TRBD2	TGCGCCAGCAGCTTCACTAGCGGCTACACAGATACGCAGTATTTT	CASSFTSGYTDTQYF
TRBV6-2/TRBV6-3	NA	TRBJ1-3	NA	TGTGCCAGCAGCCGTCAAATCCTGGGAAACACCATATATTTT	CASSRQILGNTIYF
TRBV28	NA	TRBJ2-4	NA	TGTGCCAGCAGTTTATACTACTTAACAGCCAAAAACATTCAGTACTTC	CASSLYYLTAKNIQYF
TRBV28	NA	TRBJ2-7	NA	TGTGCCAGCATCGAGTGGGGTGAAACTTACGAGCAGTACTTC	CASIEWGETYEQYF
TRBV30	NA	TRBJ2-7	NA	TGTGCCTGGAGTGCAGGGGCATACCACGAGCAGTACTTC	CAWSAGAYHEQYF